These 14 T cell receptor beta chains were all obtained from the same sample, sequenced in a study of blood T cell repertoires in COVID-19. The data were produced by immunoSEQ multiplex PCR, yet TCRdb's version contains in-frame clones alone and is incomplete. The sample records around 130,000 clones, over 80% being singletons. The sequenced sample consisted of PBMCs or T cells enriched from blood (not recorded which). The source of these receptors is a man aged 25 to 40 who had recovered from COVID-19.

V usage is TRBV10-3 and J usage is TRBJ2-7, with D possibly being TRBD2 (7 bases). This CDR3 region has 12 residues. The ends were cut back, 3 bases at V and 5 bases at J, with 8 bases in the middle. Germline V lookup: CDR1 ENHRY, CDR2 SYGVKD. The CDR3 coding sequence is TGTGCCATCAGTGAAGGGGGGGACGAGCAGTACTTC. It is translated as CAISEGGDEQYF.

The chain links TRBV28 to TRBJ2-1; 8 bases match TRBD1. Per germline, CDR1 MDHEN and CDR2 SYDVKM. The CDR3 is 16 amino acids. The junction had 13 bases not matched to a gene; V was cut back by 6 bases and J by 6 bases. The CDR3 DNA is TGTGCCAGCAGCCCGGGTGGACAGGGAATTCGCAATGAGCAGTTCTTC. Encoded protein: CASSPGGQGIRNEQFF.

The V gene is TRBV5-1, the J gene TRBJ1-5; unclear D gene. V was clipped by 0 bases and J by 2 bases, with 6 bases between them. Per germline, CDR1 SGHRS and CDR2 YFSETQ. The CDR3 extends over 14 amino acids. The CDR3 sequence is CASSLGAGNQPQHF. In DNA form, the CDR3 reads TGCGCCAGCAGCTTGGGGGCAGGCAATCAGCCCCAGCATTTT.

V is TRBV28 and J is TRBJ2-3, with D perhaps TRBD1 (6 bases). This CDR3 contains 14 residues. Trimming stripped 7 bases from V and 2 bases from J, with 13 bases between. The V gene's germline CDR1 is MDHEN and CDR2 SYDVKM. Here the CDR3 reads CASIRGSYTDTQYF. CDR3 nucleotides: TGTGCCAGCATCAGGGGCTCCTACACAGATACGCAGTATTTT.

This chain links TRBV4-1 with TRBJ1-2, with TRBD1 identical over 11 bases. CDR1 and CDR2 (germline): MGHRA, YSYEKL. This CDR3 spans 16 amino acids. The V segment lost 0 bases and the J segment 8 bases; nucleotides outside the gene matches: 8. The DNA of the CDR3 is TGCGCCAGCAGCCAAGATCTAGTTGGGACAGGGGGGGGCTACACCTTC. Translation: CASSQDLVGTGGGYTF.

The chain has TRBV18 and TRBJ1-5, with D tentatively TRBD1 (5 bases). The CDR3 has 13 residues. Between the trimmed V and J ends, which lost 2 bases and 4 bases, there was a span of 6 bases. The V gene's germline CDR1 is KGHSH and CDR2 LQKENI. The CDR3 spells CASSPDRNQPQHF. DNA of the CDR3: TGTGCCAGCTCACCAGACAGAAATCAGCCCCAGCATTTT. Complete variable domain (other parts from reference TRBV18 and TRBJ1-5): NAGVMQNPRHLVRRRGQEARLRCSPMKGHSHVYWYRQLPEEGLKFMVYLQKENIIDESGMPKERFSAEFPKEGPSILRIQQVVRGDSAAYFCASSPDRNQPQHFGDGTRLSIL.

This clone was observed a single time. J is TRBJ2-3 and V is TRBV2, with D maybe TRBD2 (5 bases). CDR3 length: 14 amino acids. V lost 2 bases, J lost 4 bases, and 10 bases lay in between. Germline CDR1 is SNHLY and CDR2 is FYNNEI. The CDR3 protein is CASSELAGPDTQYF. DNA of the CDR3: TGTGCCAGCAGTGAACTAGCCGGCCCAGATACGCAGTATTTT.

The rearrangement uses TRBV5-4 and TRBJ2-7; the match to TRBD1 covers 7 bases. CDR3 length: 13 amino acids. The J segment lost 9 bases and the V segment lost 4 bases, leaving 10 bases of the junction unmatched. Germline loops: CDR1 SGHNT, CDR2 YYREEE (reference sequence). The CDR3 sequence: CASSTPGQSGQYF. CDR3 nucleotide sequence: TGTGCCAGCAGCACCCCGGGACAGTCGGGGCAGTACTTC.

The gene calls are TRBV6-1 and TRBJ1-2; TRBD1 might be the D (5 bases). CDR1 MNHNS and CDR2 SASEGT come from the germline V gene. Trimming cost V 2 bases and J 8 bases, with 9 bases left between them. This CDR3 spans 12 amino acids. CDR3 residues: CASSERGRGYTF. The CDR3 DNA reads TGTGCCAGCAGTGAAAGGGGTAGGGGCTACACCTTC.

The rearrangement joins TRBV7-9 to TRBJ1-1; D is uncertain. The length of the CDR3 is 13 residues. In germline, CDR1 is SEHNR, CDR2 FQNEAQ (reference sequence). V was trimmed by 7 bases and J by 4 bases, leaving 13 bases between them. In DNA, the CDR3 is TGTGCCAGCACCCGGGATTGGGGCACTGAAGCTTTCTTT. This gives the protein CASTRDWGTEAFF.

The CDR3 DNA reads as TGTGCCAGCAGCTTAGCTAACTCTACAGGGGCCGCAGAGACCCAGTACTTC. Translating gives CASSLANSTGAAETQYF. The chain couples TRBV7-6 to TRBJ2-5; 7 bases fit TRBD1. Per germline, CDR1 SGHVS and CDR2 FNYEAQ. This CDR3 spans 17 amino acids. V gave up 0 bases and J gave up 4 bases; unmatched junction bases: 11.

This clone was seen a handful of times. The chain links TRBV4-1 to TRBJ1-2; 7 nucleotides line up with TRBD1. Germline CDR1 reads MGHRA; CDR2 reads YSYEKL. The CDR3 contains 14 residues. V was clipped by 3 bases and J by 5 bases; unmatched bases: 6. The CDR3 DNA sequence: TGCGCCAGCAGCCATCCGACAGGGAGTTATGGCTACACCTTC. It translates to CASSHPTGSYGYTF.

A remark on this clone: Mismatch with germline at one junction end may stem from a read error. The chain combines TRBV27 with TRBJ2-1; 10 bases align to TRBD2. The CDR3 sequence is 16 residues long. Germline CDR1 is MNHEY and CDR2 is SMNVEV (reference sequence). The CDR3 loop reads CASSSPSGRVDNEQFF. CDR3 DNA sequence: TGCGCCAGCAGTTCCCCCAGCGGGAGGGTGGACAATGAGCAGTTCTTC.

The chain has TRBV6-5 and TRBJ1-1; 10 nucleotides match TRBD1. CDR1 and CDR2 from the germline V gene are MNHEY and SVGAGI. This CDR3 is built from 14 residues. Trimming removed 5 bases from V and 5 bases from J; junction bases left unmatched: 5. CDR3 in DNA: TGTGCCAGCAGTAACGCGGGACAGGGGACTGAAGCTTTCTTT. Its translation: CASSNAGQGTEAFF.